The 8 T cell receptor beta chains listed next were all sequenced from one sample in a study of radiotherapy plus CTLA-4 blockade in lung cancer. Assay used: immunoSEQ multiplex PCR; TCRdb lists only in-frame clones, some missing. The sample holds roughly 53,000 clones, about four fifths seen once. The material was peripheral blood, obtained from a patient treated with radiotherapy plus ipilimumab. These receptors all come from a human donor with non-small cell lung cancer whose response to radiotherapy plus ipilimumab could not be evaluated.

Worth noting for this clone: One end of the junction fails to match germline, which may point to a read error. The rearrangement uses TRBV5-1 and TRBJ2-5; 7 positions match TRBD2. The CDR3 is 14 residues long. In germline, CDR1 is SGHRS, CDR2 YFSETQ. CDR3 sequence reads: CASSLGPGEGPRDF. CDR3 DNA: TGCGCCAGCAGCTTGGGCCCCGGGGAGGGACCTAGAGACTTC. The full variable domain, in which reference TRBV5-1 and TRBJ2-5 provide the parts outside the CDR3, is KAGVTQTPRYLIKTRGQQVTLSCSPISGHRSVSWYQQTPGQGLQFLFEYFSETQRNKGNFPGRFSGRQFSNSRSEMNVSTLELGDSALYLCASSLGPGEGPRDFGPGTRLLVL.

This clone has a single count. V and J are TRBV10-3 and TRBJ1-2; D is uncertain. Looked up from germline, CDR1 is ENHRY and CDR2 is SYGVKD. The CDR3 totals 13 residues. Trimming took off 5 bases at V and 0 bases at J, with 7 bases between the two ends. The CDR3 nucleotides are TGTGCCATCAGTCAGGAGGCTAACTATGGCTACACCTTC. It codes for CAISQEANYGYTF.

This rearrangement joins TRBV28 to TRBJ1-1; D uncertain. The CDR3 runs 13 residues. CDR1 and CDR2 from the germline V gene are MDHEN and SYDVKM. V gave up 5 bases and J gave up 1 base, with 8 bases separating them. The chain's CDR3 is CASSPPSNTEAFF. For the CDR3, the DNA is TGTGCCAGCAGTCCCCCCTCGAACACTGAAGCTTTCTTT.

This clone occurred a few times. This chain links TRBV5-1 with TRBJ1-4, with 11 bases aligning to TRBD1. The J segment lost 4 bases and the V segment lost 1 base, leaving 6 bases of the junction unmatched. The CDR3 has 17 amino acids. CDR1 and CDR2 (germline): SGHRS, YFSETQ. CDR3 sequence reads: CASSLNGQGAGNEKLFF. CDR3 bases: TGCGCCAGCAGCTTGAATGGACAGGGGGCCGGTAATGAAAAACTGTTTTTT.

This clone appeared once. The V call is TRBV11-3, the J call TRBJ1-3; the match to TRBD1 covers 9 bases. Germline CDR1 and CDR2: SGHNT and YENEEA. J gave up 1 base and V 5 bases, and 3 bases lay outside the gene matches. The CDR3 covers 15 residues. CDR3 sequence (DNA): TGTGCCAGCAGCAACGACAGGGGGTCTGGAAACACCATATATTTT. Amino acids: CASSNDRGSGNTIYF.

V is TRBV28 and J is TRBJ2-5; the D gene is possibly TRBD1 (6 bases). This CDR3 spans 14 amino acids. CDR1 MDHEN and CDR2 SYDVKM come from the germline V gene. The V end was cut by 5 bases, the J end by 7 bases, with 17 bases between. The CDR3 DNA sequence: TGTGCCAGCAGTCAATCCAGGGGCCGCGGGACCCAGTACTTC. Its protein is CASSQSRGRGTQYF.

This clone was counted a single time. This chain joins TRBV7-9 and TRBJ2-3; the D gene is possibly TRBD2 (6 bases). The CDR3 totals 16 residues. V lost 6 bases and J 2 bases, leaving 18 bases between the germline ends. Germline V gene lookup returns CDR1 SEHNR and CDR2 FQNEAQ (reference sequence). The CDR3 sequence is CASSSAGLDYTDTQYF. CDR3 DNA sequence: TGTGCCAGCAGTTCAGCCGGACTGGACTACACAGATACGCAGTATTTT.

This clone was observed a handful of times. V is TRBV4-1 and J is TRBJ2-3, with 10 bases identical to TRBD1. Germline CDR1 is MGHRA and CDR2 is YSYEKL. This CDR3 has 15 residues. Trimming at V came to 4 bases and at J to 4 bases, leaving 5 bases not matched to a gene. CDR3 region: CASSRQGASADTQYF. CDR3 DNA sequence: TGCGCCAGCAGCCGACAGGGGGCTTCGGCAGATACGCAGTATTTT.